This T cell receptor (beta chain) originates from a study of control samples from healthy donors and cancer patients. The protocol was immunoSEQ multiplex PCR, while the TCRdb copy is restricted to in-frame clones and leaves out a portion. The data contain over 150,000 clones, about 94% of them singletons. Germline V gene lookup returns CDR1 MNHEY and CDR2 SVGEGT. The CDR3 is made up of 15 amino acids. V lost 0 bases and J lost 1; bases outside the gene matches: 3. The sample comprised blood. The receptor was derived from a man in his forties or fifties in good health. This sequence joins TRBV6-2 or TRBV6-3 and TRBJ2-7, with TRBD1 identical over 7 bases. The CDR3 region has the DNA TGTGCCAGCAGTTACTCAGCGACAGGGTCCTACGAGCAGTACTTC. This translates into CASSYSATGSYEQYF.